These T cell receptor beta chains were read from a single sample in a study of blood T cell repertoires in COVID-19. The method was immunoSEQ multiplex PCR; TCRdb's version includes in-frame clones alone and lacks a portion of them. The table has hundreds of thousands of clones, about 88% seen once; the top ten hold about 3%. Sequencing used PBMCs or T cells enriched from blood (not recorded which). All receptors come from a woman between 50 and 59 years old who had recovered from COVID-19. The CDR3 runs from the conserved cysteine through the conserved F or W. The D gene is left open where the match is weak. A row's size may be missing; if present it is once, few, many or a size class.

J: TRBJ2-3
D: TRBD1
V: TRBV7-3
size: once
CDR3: CASSLIQGSTDTQYF
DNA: TGTGCCAGCAGCTTAATACAGGGGAGCACAGATACGCAGTATTTT

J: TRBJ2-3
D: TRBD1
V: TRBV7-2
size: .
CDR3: CASSYKSNTGGVGTDTQYF
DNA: TGTGCCAGCAGCTACAAAAGCAATACAGGGGGCGTCGGAACAGATACGCAGTATTTT

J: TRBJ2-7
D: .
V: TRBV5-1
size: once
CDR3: CASSLDLAGVGEQYF
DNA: TGCGCCAGCAGCTTGGATTTGGCAGGGGTCGGCGAGCAGTACTTC

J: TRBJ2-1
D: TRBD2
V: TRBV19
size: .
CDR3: CASSPRTSGNNEQFF
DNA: TGTGCCAGTAGCCCGCGGACTAGCGGGAACAATGAGCAGTTCTTC

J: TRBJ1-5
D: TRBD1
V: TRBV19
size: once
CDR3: CASKDRATQPQHF
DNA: TGTGCCAGTAAGGACAGGGCGACTCAGCCCCAGCATTTT

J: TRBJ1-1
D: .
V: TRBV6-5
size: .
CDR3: CASSSTGQRNTEAFF
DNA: TGTGCCAGCAGTTCGACAGGTCAAAGGAACACTGAAGCTTTCTTT

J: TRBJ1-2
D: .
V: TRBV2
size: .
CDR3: CASREGPFGGYTF
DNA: TGTGCCAGCAGGGAGGGACCATTCGGGGGCTACACCTTC

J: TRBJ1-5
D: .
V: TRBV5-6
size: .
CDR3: CASSSGGDGNQPQHF
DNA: TGTGCCAGCAGCAGTGGAGGGGATGGCAATCAGCCCCAGCATTTT

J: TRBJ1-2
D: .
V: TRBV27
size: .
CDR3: CASSGLGTKYGYTF
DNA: TGTGCCAGCAGTGGGCTAGGGACTAAGTATGGCTACACCTTC

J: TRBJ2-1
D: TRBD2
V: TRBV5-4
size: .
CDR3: CASSRELAGVPNEQFF
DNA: TGTGCCAGCAGCCGGGAACTAGCGGGAGTCCCCAATGAGCAGTTCTTC

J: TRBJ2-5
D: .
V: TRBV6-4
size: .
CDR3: CASSDSQYQETQYF
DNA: TGTGCCAGCAGTGACTCACAGTACCAAGAGACCCAGTACTTC

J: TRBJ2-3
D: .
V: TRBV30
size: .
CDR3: CAWTRGLTPHPQYF
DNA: TGTGCCTGGACAAGAGGCCTAACCCCCCATCCGCAGTATTTT

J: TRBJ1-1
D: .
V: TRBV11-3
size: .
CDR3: CASSLEEKTEAFF
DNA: TGTGCCAGCAGCTTAGAGGAGAAAACTGAAGCTTTCTTT

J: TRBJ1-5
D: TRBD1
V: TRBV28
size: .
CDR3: CASSRDRGNQPQHF
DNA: TGTGCCAGCAGCCGTGACAGGGGAAATCAGCCCCAGCATTTT

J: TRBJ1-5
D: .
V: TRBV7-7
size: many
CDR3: CASSPTDLSNQPQHF
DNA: TGTGCTAGCAGTCCGACAGATCTCAGCAATCAGCCCCAGCATTTT

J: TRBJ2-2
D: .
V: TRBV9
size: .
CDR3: CASSASSGELFF
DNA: TGTGCCAGCAGCGCTTCCTCCGGGGAGCTGTTTTTT

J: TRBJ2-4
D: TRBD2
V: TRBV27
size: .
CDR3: CASSARTSGIDIQYF
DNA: TGTGCCAGCAGTGCCCGGACTAGCGGGATAGACATTCAGTACTTC

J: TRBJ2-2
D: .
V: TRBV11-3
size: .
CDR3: CASSPGQNTGELFF
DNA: TGTGCCAGCAGCCCGGGACAGAACACCGGGGAGCTGTTTTTT

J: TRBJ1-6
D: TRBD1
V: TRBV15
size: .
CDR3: CATSRVETGGAPLHF
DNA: TGTGCCACCAGCAGAGTAGAGACAGGGGGAGCACCCCTCCACTTT

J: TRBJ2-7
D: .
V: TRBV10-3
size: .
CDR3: CAISDRSKGYEQYF
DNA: TGTGCCATCAGTGATCGGTCCAAGGGGTACGAGCAGTACTTC

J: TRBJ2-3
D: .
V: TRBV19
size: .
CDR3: CASSMADTQYF
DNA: TGTGCCAGTAGTATGGCTGATACGCAGTATTTT

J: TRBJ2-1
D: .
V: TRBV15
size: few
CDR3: CATSRERAGRNEQFF
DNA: TGTGCCACCAGCAGAGAGAGGGCAGGGAGGAATGAGCAGTTCTTC

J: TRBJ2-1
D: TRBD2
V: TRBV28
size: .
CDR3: CASIGLAGALYNEQFF
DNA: TGTGCCAGCATAGGACTAGCGGGAGCGCTCTACAATGAGCAGTTCTTC

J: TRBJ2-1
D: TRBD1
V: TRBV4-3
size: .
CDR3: CASSQTQGLAYNEQFF
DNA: TGCGCCAGCAGCCAAACACAGGGGTTGGCCTACAATGAGCAGTTCTTC

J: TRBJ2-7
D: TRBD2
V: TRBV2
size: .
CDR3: CASTPLARRDEQYF
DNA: TGTGCCAGCACCCCACTAGCGCGAAGGGACGAGCAGTACTTC

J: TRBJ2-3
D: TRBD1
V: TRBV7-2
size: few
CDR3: CASSSGQARTRVNTQYF
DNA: TGTGCCAGCAGCTCCGGACAGGCGAGAACCCGGGTTAATACGCAGTATTTT

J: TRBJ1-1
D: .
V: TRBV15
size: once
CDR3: CATSRDNKNTEAFF
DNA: TGTGCCACCAGCAGAGATAACAAGAACACTGAAGCTTTCTTT

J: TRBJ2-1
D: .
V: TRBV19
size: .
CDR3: CASSRWDTYSDEQFF
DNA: TGTGCCAGTAGTAGGTGGGACACCTATAGCGATGAGCAGTTCTTC

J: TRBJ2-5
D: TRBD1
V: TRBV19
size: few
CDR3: CASSTQGAGWETQYF
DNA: TGTGCCAGTAGTACCCAGGGGGCAGGTTGGGAGACCCAGTACTTC

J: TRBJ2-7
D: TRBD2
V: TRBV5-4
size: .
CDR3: CASSLAGSRYEQYF
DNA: TGTGCCAGCAGCTTAGCGGGGAGCAGGTACGAGCAGTACTTC

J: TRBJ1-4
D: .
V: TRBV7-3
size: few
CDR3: CASSLRRRTNEKLFF
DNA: TGTGCCAGCAGCTTAAGGAGGAGAACTAATGAAAAACTGTTTTTT

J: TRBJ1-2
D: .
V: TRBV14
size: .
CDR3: CASSQAPAGNGYGYTF
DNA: TGTGCCAGCAGCCAGGCGCCGGCAGGGAATGGTTATGGCTACACCTTC

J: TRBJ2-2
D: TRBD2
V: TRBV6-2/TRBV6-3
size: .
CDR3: CASSLTLAPGGTGELFF
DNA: TGTGCCAGCAGTTTAACCCTAGCCCCGGGGGGCACCGGGGAGCTGTTTTTT